The clone carrying this T cell receptor beta chain was seen more than once but under ten times. Its antigen is unidentified. V shed 1 base and J shed 4 bases, with 11 bases lying between them. Germline values: CDR1 SEHNR, CDR2 FQNEAQ (reference sequence). The CDR3 spans 14 residues. Oncomine TCR Beta short-read sequencing was applied to DNA from cultured CD4+ T cells. Each CDR3 protein gets one entry after TCRdb re-called the PCR reads with MiXCR. The sample includes 15,000 or so distinct CDR3 sequences, around 52% of them seen just once. This sample stems from a study of vaccination and CD4 T cells after COVID-19. Treatment in this sample: approximately 10-day PBMC culture with coronavirus spike peptide pools or control peptides (ViraFEST assay).

The sequence came from a human donor who had recovered from COVID-19. This chain joins TRBV7-9 and TRBJ2-7; perhaps TRBD1 as D (6 bases). The sample was CD4+ T cells from blood, cultured in vitro. The CDR3 DNA follows: TGTGCCAGCAGCTTAGGGACAGTGGGATACGAGCAGTACTTC. This translates into CASSLGTVGYEQYF.